These T cell receptor beta chains were read from a single sample in a study of identical twins. TCRdb re-called the 5' RACE reads with MiXCR, one entry per CDR3 protein. The sample lists roughly 570,000 distinct CDR3 sequences; roughly 9.5% were seen once. These data were likewise used in another study, on yellow fever vaccine responses in identical twins.

Sequenced: PBMCs. The receptors derive from a young woman in good health. The CDR3 runs from the conserved cysteine through the conserved F or W. The D gene is left open where the match is weak. Only part of the rows carry a size: once, few, many, or a class if the clone is expanded.

d_gene	v_gene	j_gene	abundance	CDR3nt	CDR3aa
NA	TRBV2	TRBJ2-5	many	TGTGCCAGCAATGAGAGGACAGCCCAAGAGACCCAGTACTTC	CASNERTAQETQYF
TRBD2	TRBV5-6	TRBJ2-1	few	TGTGCCAGCAGCCTGACTAGCGGGAGTTCCGATGAGCAGTTCTTC	CASSLTSGSSDEQFF
NA	TRBV5-1	TRBJ2-4	many	TGCGCCAGCAGCTTGGGCCCCTCCGGGGGACTAGCCAAAAACATTCAGTACTTC	CASSLGPSGGLAKNIQYF
NA	TRBV28	TRBJ2-5	NA	TGTGCCAGCGCTTCGACCGAGACTACCCAAGAGACCCAGTACTTC	CASASTETTQETQYF
NA	TRBV30	TRBJ2-7	few	TGTGCCTACCGAGGGAGCTATTACGAGCAGTACTTC	CAYRGSYYEQYF
NA	TRBV6-4	TRBJ2-1	NA	TGTGCCAGCAGGCAAATGGGGAGCATAGAGCAGTTCTTC	CASRQMGSIEQFF
NA	TRBV15	TRBJ1-5	NA	TGTGCCACCAGCAGCGGGACTCAGGGAGCACCCCAGCATTTT	CATSSGTQGAPQHF
NA	TRBV25-1	TRBJ2-3	few	TGTGCCAGCAGTGAACCCACGGGATGGCGGAAAGGGACAGATACGCAGTATTTT	CASSEPTGWRKGTDTQYF
NA	TRBV7-9	TRBJ2-7	few	TGTGCCAGCAGCTTAGGAATTCCAGGGTCAATCTCCTACGAGCAGTACTTC	CASSLGIPGSISYEQYF
TRBD2	TRBV9	TRBJ2-2	NA	TGTGCCACCCATGGCGGGAGTTCCGGGGAGCTGTTTTTT	CATHGGSSGELFF
TRBD1	TRBV20-1	TRBJ2-4	few	TGCAGTGCTAGGAGGACAGGGGGAGACATTCAGTACTTC	CSARRTGGDIQYF
NA	TRBV27	TRBJ2-1	few	TGTGCCAGCAGTTTCCCTGAGCAGTTCTTC	CASSFPEQFF
NA	TRBV20-1	TRBJ2-1	few	TGCAGTGCTAGATTCCAAGTAAGAATCTACAATGAGCAGTTCTTC	CSARFQVRIYNEQFF
TRBD1	TRBV7-6	TRBJ2-2	NA	TGTGCCAGCAGCTCGACCCCCGGACAGGGGTTTGGGAACACCGGGGAGCTGTTTTTT	CASSSTPGQGFGNTGELFF
TRBD2	TRBV20-1	TRBJ2-1	many	TGCAGTGCTAGGCCCAGCGGGAGGATCAATGAGCAGTTCTTC	CSARPSGRINEQFF